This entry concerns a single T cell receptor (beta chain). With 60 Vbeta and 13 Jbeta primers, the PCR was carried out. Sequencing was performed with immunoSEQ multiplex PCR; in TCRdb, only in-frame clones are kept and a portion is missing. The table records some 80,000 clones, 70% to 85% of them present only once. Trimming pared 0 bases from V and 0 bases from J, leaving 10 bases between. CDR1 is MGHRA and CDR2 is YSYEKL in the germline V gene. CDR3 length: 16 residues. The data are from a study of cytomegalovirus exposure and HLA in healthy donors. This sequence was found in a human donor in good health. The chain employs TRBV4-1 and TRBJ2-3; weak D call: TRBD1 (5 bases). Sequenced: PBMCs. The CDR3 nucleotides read TGCGCCAGCAGCCAAGATCCCGACAGAAGCACAGATACGCAGTATTTT. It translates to CASSQDPDRSTDTQYF.